This T cell receptor (beta chain) is from a study of cytomegalovirus exposure and HLA in healthy donors. Study information: Roughly 80 million unique TCRs from HLA-typed donors made up an early data release. General study findings and limits: In most subjects, TCR beta sequences reportedly gave accurate predictions of HLA-A and HLA-B alleles. The productive fraction for most TCR beta V segments was about 90% or about 30% in an earlier analysis. Association with HLA alleles at 0.05 false discovery rate was found for 16,951 TCR beta sequences in a later analysis.

On this clone: Its specificity is not known.

The ends were cut back, 4 bases at V and 2 bases at J, with 9 bases in the middle. The CDR3 loop spans 13 amino acids. Germline V gene data show CDR1 as MDHEN and CDR2 as SYDVKM. Primers for the PCR totalled 60 Vbeta and 13 Jbeta. Method: immunoSEQ multiplex PCR; TCRdb's copy keeps in-frame clones and lacks some. The sample shows approximately 140,000 clones, roughly 80% of them seen only once. This TCR came from a woman in her 50s in good health and CMV-seropositive. The chain joins TRBV28 to TRBJ2-7; D may be TRBD1 (6 bases). Sequencing used PBMCs. The DNA for the CDR3 is TGTGCCAGCAGTTCTGGGGACACCTACGAGCAGTACTTC. Its translation is CASSSGDTYEQYF.